In this sample, the clone carrying this T cell receptor beta chain turned up many times. The data derive from a study of T cells in Graves' hyperthyroidism and ophthalmopathy. Unmatched junction bases numbered 6, after V lost 4 bases and J lost 2 bases. CDR1 is SGHRS, CDR2 YFSETQ, per germline. The CDR3 covers 15 residues. TCR beta CDR3 regions were amplified from RNA. A first-round RT-PCR of the TCR CDR3 used the HTBI primer set. TCRdb analysed the multiplex PCR reads with MiXCR anew, one entry per CDR3 protein. The table includes 600,000 or so distinct CDR3 sequences, around 15% detected once. The sequencing sample was made of blood. The chain couples TRBV5-1 to TRBJ2-7; TRBD2 agrees at 10 bases. The TCR was taken from a woman aged 45 to 65 with Graves' ophthalmopathy. CDR3 coding DNA: TGCGCCAGCAGCCACTCTAGCGGGAGCGCCTACGAGCAGTACTTC. Translated: CASSHSSGSAYEQYF.